The 32 T cell receptor beta chains below come from one sample, sequenced in a study of post-analysis software for immune sequencing data. Study-wide results and limits: Five TRBV segments occurring more often in patients than controls included TRBV5-6, TRBV5-1 and TRBV20-1.

Antigens for these TCRs are unknown. Every TCR beta cDNA library bore unique molecular identifiers. From the PCR reads, TCRdb called clonotypes with MiXCR, one entry per CDR3 protein. The sample lists roughly 600,000 distinct CDR3 sequences, 44% seen once, with under 2% in the top ten. Sequenced material: blood. The receptors originated from a girl under 18 with multiple sclerosis.

The chain joins TRBV28 to TRBJ1-2; no reliable D call. Trimming took 1 base from V and 8 from J, leaving 8 bases between them. The CDR3 runs 12 residues. The germline V gene has CDR1 MDHEN and CDR2 SYDVKM. CDR3 protein: CASSLSAAGYTF. The CDR3 nucleotides read TGTGCCAGCAGTTTATCGGCGGCAGGCTACACCTTC.

The genes are TRBV4-1 and TRBJ2-3; 12 positions agree with TRBD2. V lost 6 bases, J lost 4 bases, and 5 bases stayed unmatched. In germline, CDR1 is MGHRA, CDR2 YSYEKL. CDR3 length equals 15 residues. The CDR3 spells CASRSSGGASDTQYF. In DNA form, the CDR3 reads TGCGCCAGCAGATCTAGCGGGGGGGCGTCAGATACGCAGTATTTT.

This clonotype came up a few times. The V and J genes are TRBV20-1 and TRBJ2-7, with D unresolved. The closer fit of TRBJ2-5 to the DNA end suggests the J call may be wrong. This CDR3 has 11 amino acids. The germline CDR1 and CDR2 sequences are DFQATT and SNEGSKA (reference sequence). The CDR3: CSAAPQTTQYF. The CDR3 bases are TGCAGTGCCGCCCCCCAGACGACCCAGTACTTC.

This chain links TRBV12-3 or TRBV12-4 with TRBJ2-5, with 9 bases identical to TRBD1. This CDR3 has 15 residues. J was trimmed by 5 bases and V by 6 bases; bases with no gene match: 10. The CDR3 sequence is CASSSSGTGSETQYF. The CDR3 DNA is TGTGCCAGCAGCTCGTCCGGGACAGGGTCTGAGACCCAGTACTTC.

The chain uses TRBV28 and TRBJ2-7, with 8 nucleotides matching TRBD1. The CDR3 covers 14 residues. V lost 3 bases to trimming and J lost 9 bases; unmatched junction nucleotides: 10. Germline loops: CDR1 MDHEN, CDR2 SYDVKM. CDR3 DNA sequence: TGTGCCAGCAGTTTGTCCTACAGGGGGAACGGGCAGTACTTC. It codes for CASSLSYRGNGQYF.

V and J are TRBV6-5 and TRBJ1-2, with D hard to call. Trimming stripped 0 bases from V and 4 bases from J, with 9 bases between. The CDR3 loop spans 14 amino acids. In germline, CDR1 is MNHEY, CDR2 SVGAGI. The CDR3 DNA sequence: TGTGCCAGCAGTTACTCCCGAGACACCTATGGCTACACCTTC. It translates to CASSYSRDTYGYTF.

The table lists this clonotype with a few counts. The chain employs TRBV12-3 or TRBV12-4 and TRBJ2-6; 9 bases align to TRBD1. The CDR3 is 19 residues long. The J segment lost 0 bases and the V segment lost 2 bases, leaving 8 bases of the junction unmatched. The CDR3 protein is CASSLIRDREGSGANVLTF. The CDR3 region has the DNA TGTGCCAGCAGTTTAATACGGGACAGGGAGGGCTCTGGGGCCAACGTCCTGACTTTC.

V gene TRBV3-1 combines with J gene TRBJ2-3, with TRBD1 as a possible D gene (5 bases). Germline V CDR1 and CDR2: LGHDT, YNNKEL (reference sequence). V lost 6 bases and J lost 4, with 14 bases in between. The CDR3 sequence is 14 residues long. In DNA form, the CDR3 reads TGTGCCAGCAGTCATACGGACACACCAGATACGCAGTATTTT. It yields the protein CASSHTDTPDTQYF.

This rearrangement joins TRBV12-3 or TRBV12-4 to TRBJ2-7; D remains unclear. The CDR3 runs 12 residues. The V gene lost 6 bases and the J gene lost 6 bases, with 12 bases spanning the gap. The CDR3 loop is CASSPGIGEQYF. Written as DNA, the CDR3 is TGTGCCAGCAGCCCCGGAATTGGCGAGCAGTACTTC.

This clonotype was detected only a few times. The chain carries TRBV12-3 or TRBV12-4 and TRBJ2-7, with D perhaps TRBD1 (5 bases). Trimming pared 1 base from V and 5 bases from J, leaving 18 bases between. The CDR3 extends over 16 amino acids. The CDR3 loop is CASSLDPRKGRDEQYF. CDR3 DNA: TGTGCCAGCAGTTTAGACCCCAGGAAAGGCAGGGACGAGCAGTACTTC.

The chain employs TRBV7-9 and TRBJ1-5, with a possible D match to TRBD1 (5 bases). Trimming took 4 bases from V and 2 from J, leaving 18 bases between them. The V gene's germline CDR1 is SEHNR and CDR2 FQNEAQ (reference sequence). The CDR3 totals 17 residues. In DNA form, the CDR3 reads TGTGCCAGCAGCTCCGGGGGGTCGGCCGTGGGCAATCAGCCCCAGCATTTT. It encodes CASSSGGSAVGNQPQHF.

The rearrangement joins TRBV4-2 to TRBJ2-3; 13 nucleotides align to TRBD2. Germline V gene data show CDR1 as LGHNA and CDR2 as YNFKEQ. CDR3 length: 17 amino acids. The ends lost 2 bases at V and 1 base at J; junction bases unmatched: 3. CDR3 in amino acids: CASSQFGTSGGTDTQYF. Written as DNA, the CDR3 is TGTGCCAGCAGCCAATTTGGGACTAGCGGGGGCACAGATACGCAGTATTTT.

This clonotype was recorded a few times. A read error may account for a junction end that differs from germline. V is TRBV6-4 and J is TRBJ1-2; D may be TRBD1 (5 bases). The germline V gene has CDR1 MRHNA and CDR2 SNTAGT. The length of the CDR3 is 16 residues. The CDR3 is CASSDSGGTVNYGCTF. The CDR3 bases are TGTGCCAGCAGTGACTCGGGCGGGACGGTCAACTATGGCTGCACCTTC.

The rearrangement joins TRBV5-1 to TRBJ1-2; no definite D call. V was clipped by 0 bases and J by 5 bases, with 11 bases between them. CDR1 is SGHRS, CDR2 YFSETQ, per germline. This CDR3 is 14 amino acids long. The CDR3 region is CASSLAGQEYGYTF. DNA of the CDR3: TGCGCCAGCAGCTTGGCAGGCCAAGAATATGGCTACACCTTC.

The J gene is TRBJ2-5, the V gene TRBV29-1, with 11 bases that match TRBD2. With the DNA end fitting TRBJ2-7 better, the J assignment may be wrong. The CDR3 is 14 amino acids. Germline V gene data show CDR1 as SQVTM and CDR2 as ANQGSEA. CDR3 coding DNA: TGCAGCGTCCCGGCTAGCGGGAGGAGCGACGAGCAGTACTTC. This gives the protein CSVPASGRSDEQYF.

The chain uses TRBV10-3 and TRBJ2-3; possible D gene TRBD1, 5 bases. Germline V gene sequence: CDR1 ENHRY, CDR2 SYGVKD. The CDR3 is 15 residues long. V was clipped by 0 bases and J by 4 bases, with 11 bases between them. CDR3 in amino acids: CAISESTFRADTQYF. The DNA for the CDR3 is TGTGCCATCAGTGAGTCGACTTTCAGGGCAGATACGCAGTATTTT.

This clonotype turned up a few times. This chain connects TRBV12-3 or TRBV12-4 to TRBJ1-5, with 7 bases identical to TRBD1. V lost 10 bases, J lost 7 bases, and 13 bases stayed unmatched. This CDR3 comprises 14 residues. DNA for the CDR3: TGTGCCACCTCCTGGGAGGGGGCTGAACAGCCCCAGCATTTT. The encoded protein is CATSWEGAEQPQHF.

This clonotype was found many times. An end of the junction differs from the germline gene, which may be a read error. The gene calls are TRBV12-3 or TRBV12-4 and TRBJ2-7; either TRBD1 or TRBD2 may fit D (5 bases each). The CDR3 sequence is 13 residues long. In nucleotides, the CDR3 is TGTGCTAGCAGCTTGGGACGGGCATACGAGCAGTACTTC. Its translation is CASSLGRAYEQYF.

This sequence joins TRBV11-3 and TRBJ2-5, with a weak D call TRBD1 (6 bases). The V end lost 3 bases, the J end lost 0 bases, and 23 bases lay between the germline ends. Germline V gives CDR1 SGHNT, CDR2 YENEEA. This CDR3 spans 19 amino acids. This chain's CDR3 is CASSFEFTRDTKYQETQYF. In DNA form, the CDR3 reads TGTGCCAGCAGCTTTGAATTTACCCGGGACACCAAGTACCAAGAGACCCAGTACTTC.

This clonotype was counted a few times. The genes are TRBV5-6 and TRBJ2-5; D not resolved. This CDR3 is built from 13 residues. Trimming removed 1 base from V and 7 bases from J, with 11 bases in between. Germline loops: CDR1 SGHDT, CDR2 YYEEEE. The CDR3 DNA sequence: TGTGCCAGCAGCTTGACCAGATCATGGACCCAGTACTTC. Translation: CASSLTRSWTQYF.

This clonotype has a handful of counts. In DNA form, the CDR3 reads TGTGCCAGCCGGCCGGGACTAGCGGGAGACAATGAGCAGTTCTTC. Its protein is CASRPGLAGDNEQFF. The chain joins TRBV10-3 to TRBJ2-1; 14 positions match TRBD2. The CDR3 is 15 amino acids. V was pared by 10 bases and J by 5 bases, with 7 bases of the junction left unmatched. CDR1 and CDR2 from the germline V gene are ENHRY and SYGVKD.

This clonotype was found once. This chain connects TRBV27 to TRBJ1-2; the D gene is possibly TRBD1 (5 bases). The CDR3 extends over 18 amino acids. V was clipped by 6 bases and J by 6 bases, with 29 bases between them. Germline CDR1 is MNHEY and CDR2 is SMNVEV (reference sequence). CDR3 bases: TGTGCCAGCAGAGAAAGACCGGGGACGCTACATTATGACCATGGCTACACCTTC. This encodes CASRERPGTLHYDHGYTF.

The chain employs TRBV29-1 and TRBJ2-1; D is possibly TRBD1 (5 bases). Germline CDR1 is SQVTM and CDR2 is ANQGSEA. V shed 8 bases and J shed 0 bases, with 14 bases lying between them. This CDR3 has 14 residues. The CDR3 DNA is TGCAGCTATCTTAGGGGTGCCTCCTACAATGAGCAGTTCTTC. This gives the protein CSYLRGASYNEQFF.

J is TRBJ2-1 and V is TRBV27; D is unresolved. Germline-derived CDR1 and CDR2 are MNHEY and SMNVEV (reference sequence). Trimming removed 7 bases at V and 4 bases at J, with 17 bases between. The CDR3 contains 15 residues. CDR3 sequence (DNA): TGTGCCAGCACCGCCGATCACCCTAATTACAATGAGCAGTTCTTC. Amino acids: CASTADHPNYNEQFF.

The rearrangement links TRBV6-2 or TRBV6-3 to TRBJ2-1; the match to TRBD2 covers 7 bases. Unmatched junction bases numbered 16, after V lost 0 bases and J lost 5 bases. Germline V gene lookup returns CDR1 MNHEY and CDR2 SVGEGT. The CDR3 covers 19 residues. In DNA form, the CDR3 reads TGTGCCAGCAGTTACTCAGCCACCCTGGGGGGGGGAAGGCACAATGAGCAGTTCTTC. This encodes CASSYSATLGGGRHNEQFF.

J is TRBJ2-5 and V is TRBV12-3 or TRBV12-4; perhaps TRBD2 as D (6 bases). V was pared by 2 bases and J by 10 bases, with 14 bases between. This CDR3 has 13 amino acids. The CDR3 sequence is CASSLWGEASQYF. CDR3 coding DNA: TGTGCCAGCAGTTTATGGGGGGAGGCTAGCCAGTACTTC.

The V gene is TRBV9, the J gene TRBJ2-7, with 9 bases matching TRBD1. With 0 bases clipped from V and 1 base from J, the junction kept 8 bases outside the gene matches. CDR1 is SGDLS and CDR2 is YYNGEE in the germline V gene. This CDR3 comprises 17 residues. CDR3 sequence reads: CASSVESGTGTSYEQYF. The CDR3 coding sequence is TGTGCCAGCAGCGTAGAATCCGGGACAGGGACATCCTACGAGCAGTACTTC.

V usage is TRBV6-6 and J usage is TRBJ1-1; TRBD1 is a possible D gene (6 bases). The CDR3 consists of 11 residues. The V gene's germline CDR1 is MNHNY and CDR2 SVGAGI (reference sequence). Trimming cost V 7 bases and J 6 bases, with 9 bases left between them. The CDR3 DNA reads as TGTGCCAGCAAGGCAGGGGCTGAAGCTTTCTTT. It translates to CASKAGAEAFF.

The rearrangement uses TRBV6-4 and TRBJ2-3; TRBD1 matches 7 bases. V lost 5 bases and J lost 3; bases outside the gene matches: 14. Germline V CDR1 and CDR2: MRHNA, SNTAGT. The CDR3 covers 17 residues. CDR3 protein: CASSRFPQGRGTDTQYF. CDR3 nucleotide sequence: TGTGCCAGCAGTCGATTCCCACAGGGGAGAGGAACAGATACGCAGTATTTT.

V is TRBV28 and J is TRBJ1-4, with TRBD1 matching 8 bases. Germline V gene sequence: CDR1 MDHEN, CDR2 SYDVKM. The CDR3 spans 15 residues. V lost 5 bases, J lost 7 bases, and 9 bases stayed unmatched. The CDR3 DNA follows: TGTGCCAGCAGTCCCCGACAGGGGAAGGGTGAAAAACTGTTTTTT. Its protein is CASSPRQGKGEKLFF. Drawing the rest from reference TRBV28 and TRBJ1-4, the complete variable domain is DVKVTQSSRYLVKRTGEKVFLECVQDMDHENMFWYRQDPGLGLRLIYFSYDVKMKEKGDIPEGYSVSREKKERFSLILESASTNQTSMYLCASSPRQGKGEKLFFGSGTQLSVL.

This chain joins TRBV20-1 and TRBJ2-5; D might be TRBD1 (5 bases). Germline V CDR1 and CDR2: DFQATT, SNEGSKA (reference sequence). V was cut by 3 bases and J by 5 bases, with 13 bases left in between. This CDR3 has 13 residues. CDR3 protein: CSASKQGVETQYF. The CDR3 coding sequence is TGCAGTGCTAGCAAGCAGGGCGTGGAGACCCAGTACTTC.

This clonotype was counted only a few times. The chain uses TRBV4-1 and TRBJ2-1, with TRBD2 as a possible D gene (6 bases). This CDR3 contains 15 residues. Germline V lookup: CDR1 MGHRA, CDR2 YSYEKL. Trimming left V 5 bases short and J 3 bases short, with 14 bases between. The CDR3, as DNA: TGCGCCAGCAGCTCTCGTGGGCGGGACTACAATGAGCAGTTCTTC. This translates into CASSSRGRDYNEQFF.